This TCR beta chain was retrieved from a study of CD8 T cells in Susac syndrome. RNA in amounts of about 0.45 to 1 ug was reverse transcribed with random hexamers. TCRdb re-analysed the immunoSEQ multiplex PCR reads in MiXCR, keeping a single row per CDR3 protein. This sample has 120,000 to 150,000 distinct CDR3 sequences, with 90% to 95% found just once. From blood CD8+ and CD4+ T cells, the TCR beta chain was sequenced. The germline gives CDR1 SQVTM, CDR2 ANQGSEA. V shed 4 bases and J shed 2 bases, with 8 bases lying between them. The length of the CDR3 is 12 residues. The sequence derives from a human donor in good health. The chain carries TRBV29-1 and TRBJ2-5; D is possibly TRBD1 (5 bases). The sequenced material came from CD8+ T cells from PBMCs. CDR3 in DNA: TGCAGCGTTGTTGACAGACAAGAGACCCAGTACTTC. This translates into CSVVDRQETQYF.